Following are 27 T cell receptor beta chains from one sample sequenced in a study of T cells after yellow fever vaccination. TCRdb passed the 5' RACE reads through MiXCR, listing each CDR3 protein once. The data hold about 430,000 distinct CDR3 sequences, with around 20% observed a single time. Here the sequenced sample was PBMCs, taken before the yellow fever booster vaccination. These receptors all come from a man aged 18 to 30 who received the YFV17D yellow fever vaccine.

V gene TRBV4-3 combines with J gene TRBJ2-3; 9 nucleotides line up with TRBD2. The V gene's germline CDR1 is LGHNA and CDR2 YSLEER. Losses at the gene ends were 4 bases for V and 3 bases for J; bases not matched to a gene: 2. CDR3 size: 14 residues. CDR3 sequence (DNA): TGCGCCAGCAGCCGGCTAGCGGGGACAGATACGCAGTATTTT. This encodes CASSRLAGTDTQYF.

This clonotype was observed a few times. The chain links TRBV9 to TRBJ2-3, with 8 bases aligning to TRBD2. The CDR3 runs to 14 residues. V lost 3 bases and J lost 6; bases outside the gene matches: 6. CDR1 is SGDLS and CDR2 is YYNGEE in the germline V gene. The CDR3 sequence: CASSAGGGKDTQYF. DNA of the CDR3: TGTGCCAGCAGCGCGGGGGGGGGAAAGGATACGCAGTATTTT.

The CDR3 bases are TGTGCCAGCAGCTCGATTTTTGGGGTGACCACAGATACGCAGTATTTT. Its protein is CASSSIFGVTTDTQYF. The chain is built from TRBV6-2 or TRBV6-3 and TRBJ2-3, with D uncertain. Germline V gene sequence: CDR1 MNHEY, CDR2 SVGEGT. V gave up 6 bases and J gave up 2 bases, with 18 bases separating them. There are 16 residues in the CDR3.

V is TRBV14 and J is TRBJ2-7, with a weak D call TRBD2 (6 bases). V lost 0 bases, J lost 6 bases, and 9 bases lay in between. Germline-derived CDR1 and CDR2 are SGHDN and FVKESK. CDR3 size: 13 residues. In DNA, the CDR3 is TGTGCCAGCAGCCAAGATCGGAGGGCCGAGCAGTACTTC. It yields the protein CASSQDRRAEQYF. Supplemented by reference TRBV14 and TRBJ2-7, the full variable domain reads EAGVTQFPSHSVIEKGQTVTLRCDPISGHDNLYWYRRVMGKEIKFLLHFVKESKQDESGMPNNRFLAERTGGTYSTLKVQPAELEDSGVYFCASSQDRRAEQYFGPGTRLTVT.

The chain is built from TRBV7-9 and TRBJ2-7, with D tentatively TRBD2 (7 bases). Trimming shortened V by 5 bases and J by 5 bases, and 16 bases separated the two germline ends. The CDR3 is 14 amino acids. Looked up from germline, CDR1 is SEHNR and CDR2 is FQNEAQ (reference sequence). The CDR3 reads CASSPEGGVDEQYF. The CDR3 nucleotides read TGTGCCAGCAGCCCAGAGGGGGGGGTCGACGAGCAGTACTTC.

The sample holds a few counts of this clonotype. V usage is TRBV15 and J usage is TRBJ2-5, with unresolved D. This CDR3 contains 13 residues. From germline, CDR1 is LNHNV and CDR2 YYDKDF (reference sequence). Trimming stripped 0 bases from V and 4 bases from J, with 6 bases between. The DNA for the CDR3 is TGTGCCACCAGCAGAGATGGGCGAGAGACCCAGTACTTC. Translation: CATSRDGRETQYF.

This chain joins TRBV20-1 and TRBJ2-1, with D possibly matching TRBD2 (5 bases). Germline V gene lookup returns CDR1 DFQATT and CDR2 SNEGSKA (reference sequence). The CDR3 loop spans 13 amino acids. V gave up 2 bases and J gave up 3 bases, with 8 bases separating them. The CDR3 loop reads CSARRADYNEQFF. The DNA of the CDR3 is TGCAGTGCTAGAAGAGCGGACTACAATGAGCAGTTCTTC.

This chain uses TRBV3-1 with TRBJ2-6; D not certain. CDR1 is LGHDT and CDR2 is YNNKEL in the germline V gene (reference sequence). The CDR3 has 16 amino acids. V shed 1 base and J shed 0 bases, with 7 bases lying between them. CDR3 in DNA: TGTGCCAGCAGCCAAGTGGAAACCTCTGGGGCCAACGTCCTGACTTTC. Amino acids: CASSQVETSGANVLTF. Drawing the rest from reference TRBV3-1 and TRBJ2-6, the complete variable domain is DTAVSQTPKYLVTQMGNDKSIKCEQNLGHDTMYWYKQDSKKFLKIMFSYNNKELIINETVPNRFSPKSPDKAHLNLHINSLELGDSAVYFCASSQVETSGANVLTFGAGSRLTVL.

The gene calls are TRBV5-1 and TRBJ1-4; unclear D gene. The germline V gene encodes CDR1 SGHRS and CDR2 YFSETQ. V lost 0 bases to trimming and J lost 5 bases, with 5 bases between them. This CDR3 has 13 residues. The CDR3: CASSLGWNEKLFF. DNA of the CDR3: TGCGCCAGCAGCTTGGGGTGGAATGAAAAACTGTTTTTT.

Only a few counts were recorded for this clonotype. The chain uses TRBV20-1 and TRBJ2-5; 8 positions agree with TRBD1. The ends lost 1 base at V and 2 bases at J; junction bases unmatched: 6. This CDR3 contains 15 residues. Germline values: CDR1 DFQATT, CDR2 SNEGSKA (reference sequence). Here the CDR3 reads CSARVTGGAQETQYF. DNA for the CDR3: TGCAGTGCTAGAGTTACAGGGGGTGCACAAGAGACCCAGTACTTC.

This clonotype showed up just a few times. The J gene is TRBJ2-4, the V gene TRBV7-2; D is ambiguous. Trimming removed 1 base from V and 0 bases from J, with 13 bases in between. This CDR3 has 17 residues. CDR1 is SGHTA and CDR2 is FQGNSA in the germline V gene. CDR3 DNA: TGTGCCAGCAGCTTAGTTGGGCTAAAGCTAGCCAAAAACATTCAGTACTTC. Translation gives CASSLVGLKLAKNIQYF.

This clonotype was seen more than once but under ten times. The rearrangement uses TRBV7-6 and TRBJ1-1; D perhaps matches TRBD1 (6 bases). The CDR3 is 15 amino acids. Germline V gene data show CDR1 as SGHVS and CDR2 as FNYEAQ. Trimming cost V 1 base and J 5 bases, with 14 bases left between them. The CDR3 DNA reads as TGTGCCAGCAGCTTAGTAGGGGGTGGTCGGACTGAAGCTTTCTTT. Encoded protein: CASSLVGGGRTEAFF.

This clonotype was seen at least ten times. The V and J genes are TRBV20-1 and TRBJ2-7, with 9 bases that match TRBD1. The CDR3 contains 15 residues. The V and J ends lost 2 bases and 7 bases, in that order; junction bases with no gene match: 12. Germline-derived CDR1 and CDR2 are DFQATT and SNEGSKA (reference sequence). The CDR3 DNA reads TGCAGTGCTAGAATCGTGGGACAGGGCTTAGGGGAGCAGTACTTC. The encoded protein is CSARIVGQGLGEQYF.

This chain connects TRBV20-1 to TRBJ2-1; 9 nucleotides align to TRBD1. The CDR3 consists of 13 residues. V lost 3 bases, J lost 8 bases, and 5 bases stayed unmatched. Germline loops: CDR1 DFQATT, CDR2 SNEGSKA (reference sequence). The CDR3 protein is CSASGTGRYEQFF. The CDR3, as DNA: TGCAGTGCTAGCGGGACAGGGCGCTATGAGCAGTTCTTC.

The gene calls are TRBV20-1 and TRBJ2-7, with 7 bases matching TRBD2. J was trimmed by 4 bases and V by 5 bases; bases with no gene match: 5. This CDR3 region has 12 residues. The germline V gene encodes CDR1 DFQATT and CDR2 SNEGSKA (reference sequence). For the CDR3, the DNA is TGCAGTGCTCGGGAGGCAGAGTACGAGCAGTACGTC. It is translated as CSAREAEYEQYV.

This clonotype was counted only a few times. The V gene is TRBV6-5, the J gene TRBJ1-6; D perhaps matches TRBD1 (5 bases). The CDR3 runs to 14 residues. CDR1 and CDR2 (germline): MNHEY, SVGAGI. The V end was cut by 2 bases, the J end by 9 bases, with 11 bases between. Here the CDR3 reads CASSYRGEGSPLHF. For the CDR3, the DNA is TGTGCCAGCAGTTACCGGGGGGAAGGTTCACCCCTCCACTTT.

The CDR3 nucleotides are TGTGCCAGCAGTTCTGGGGATTTGTGGGGCTACACCTTC. Translated: CASSSGDLWGYTF. The chain recombines TRBV28 with TRBJ1-2; D unclear. The CDR3 spans 13 residues. CDR1 and CDR2 (germline): MDHEN, SYDVKM. V gave up 4 bases and J gave up 8 bases, with 14 bases separating them.

This chain uses TRBV6-2 or TRBV6-3 with TRBJ2-5; 8 bases are a match to TRBD1. CDR1 and CDR2 from the germline V gene are MNHEY and SVGEGT. Trimming removed 6 bases from V and 4 bases from J; junction bases left unmatched: 16. The CDR3 contains 17 residues. The CDR3 here is CASSDTAGRGRLETQYF. The CDR3 region has the DNA TGTGCCAGCAGCGACACGGCGGGCAGGGGGCGTTTAGAGACCCAGTACTTC.

This clonotype was counted a few times. This rearrangement joins TRBV7-2 to TRBJ2-2; TRBD1 matches at 9 bases. V gave up 6 bases and J gave up 6 bases; unmatched junction bases: 11. Per the germline V gene, CDR1 is SGHTA and CDR2 is FQGNSA. The CDR3 covers 16 residues. CDR3 residues: CASSSSRTGAAGELFF. Written as DNA, the CDR3 is TGTGCCAGCAGTTCCAGCCGGACAGGGGCGGCCGGGGAGCTGTTTTTT. The variable domain in full, completed from reference TRBV7-2 and TRBJ2-2, reads GAGVSQSPSNKVTEKGKDVELRCDPISGHTALYWYRQSLGQGLEFLIYFQGNSAPDKSGLPSDRFSAERTGGSVSTLTIQRTQQEDSAVYLCASSSSRTGAAGELFFGEGSRLTVL.

The CDR3: CASSPEGRTEAFF. CDR3 bases: TGTGCCAGTAGCCCGGAGGGTAGGACTGAAGCTTTCTTT. This chain joins TRBV19 and TRBJ1-1, with D unresolved. The ends were cut back, 6 bases at V and 5 bases at J, with 13 bases in the middle. Germline V gene lookup returns CDR1 LNHDA and CDR2 SQIVND (reference sequence). This CDR3 is built from 13 residues.

This clonotype was seen a few times. With a much larger clone just one base away, this may be a read error. The chain recombines TRBV4-2 with TRBJ1-4; the D gene is possibly TRBD1 (6 bases). Per germline, CDR1 LGHNA and CDR2 YNFKEQ. This CDR3 is 16 amino acids long. The V end was cut by 0 bases, the J end by 5 bases, with 13 bases between. The CDR3 region has the DNA TGTGCCAGCAGCCAAGATCTGGGTGGGGGCAATGAAAAACTGTTTTTT. It is translated as CASSQDLGGGNEKLFF.

This clonotype came up a few times. The V call is TRBV7-2, the J call TRBJ2-7; 12 bases agree with TRBD1. This CDR3 comprises 16 residues. Losses at the gene ends were 1 base for V and 7 bases for J; bases not matched to a gene: 8. CDR1 is SGHTA, CDR2 FQGNSA, per germline. The CDR3 DNA reads TGTGCCAGCAGCTTAGTAGGGACAGGGGGCGGAGGAGAGCAGTACTTC. It codes for CASSLVGTGGGGEQYF.

The chain is built from TRBV3-1 and TRBJ2-4, with 10 nucleotides matching TRBD1. Germline CDR1 reads LGHDT; CDR2 reads YNNKEL (reference sequence). V gave up 4 bases and J gave up 7 bases; unmatched junction bases: 4. This CDR3 comprises 14 residues. This chain's CDR3 is CASSRDRGSNIQYF. In nucleotides, the CDR3 is TGTGCCAGCAGCCGGGACAGGGGATCGAACATTCAGTACTTC. Supplemented by reference TRBV3-1 and TRBJ2-4, the full variable domain reads DTAVSQTPKYLVTQMGNDKSIKCEQNLGHDTMYWYKQDSKKFLKIMFSYNNKELIINETVPNRFSPKSPDKAHLNLHINSLELGDSAVYFCASSRDRGSNIQYFGAGTRLSVL.

Many counts were recorded for this clonotype. The V call is TRBV5-5, the J call TRBJ2-1; D ambiguous. The CDR3 contains 11 residues. Deletions cut 4 bases from V and 7 bases from J, with 6 bases between. CDR1 is SGHKS and CDR2 is YYEKEE in the germline V gene (reference sequence). DNA of the CDR3: TGTGCCAGCAGCCGTACTAATGAGCAGTTCTTC. It codes for CASSRTNEQFF.

This clonotype was detected only a few times. This chain joins TRBV10-3 and TRBJ2-3; D is unresolved. CDR1 is ENHRY, CDR2 SYGVKD, per germline. The V gene lost 10 bases and the J gene lost 2 bases, with 16 bases spanning the gap. The CDR3 totals 14 residues. CDR3 DNA: TGTGCCAGCATGACTCGTGAATCCACAGATACGCAGTATTTT. This translates into CASMTRESTDTQYF.

This clonotype was detected a few times. The J gene is TRBJ1-5, the V gene TRBV10-3; 7 bases are a match to TRBD1. V shed 4 bases and J 6 bases; nucleotides not matched to a gene: 3. The CDR3 sequence is 13 residues long. CDR1 and CDR2 (germline): ENHRY, SYGVKD. CDR3 sequence reads: CAISGTGAQPQHF. CDR3 coding DNA: TGTGCCATCAGTGGAACAGGGGCTCAGCCCCAGCATTTT.

This clonotype showed up just a few times. The rearrangement joins TRBV18 to TRBJ1-4; D not certain. Per germline, CDR1 KGHSH and CDR2 LQKENI. Trimming took off 0 bases at V and 0 bases at J, with 5 bases between the two ends. The CDR3 contains 15 residues. The CDR3: CASSPPRATNEKLFF. CDR3 coding DNA: TGTGCCAGCTCACCACCAAGGGCAACTAATGAAAAACTGTTTTTT.